These 18 T cell receptor beta chains were sequenced from one sample in a study of cytotoxic CD8 clonotypes in ibrutinib-treated CLL. The assay was immunoSEQ multiplex PCR, and TCRdb's table has in-frame clones only and misses some. The data contain 57,000 or so clones, 50% to 70% of them singletons. The specimen comprised PBMCs, sampled at disease progression, from a patient treated with ibrutinib. These TCRs come from a human donor with chronic lymphocytic leukemia.

The chain carries TRBV2 and TRBJ2-1, with D unclear. The CDR3 loop spans 12 amino acids. Germline CDR1 is SNHLY and CDR2 is FYNNEI. Trimming stripped 4 bases from V and 4 bases from J, with 5 bases between. The CDR3: CASSVMYNEQFF. In DNA, the CDR3 is TGTGCCAGCAGTGTAATGTACAATGAGCAGTTCTTC.

This clone was found a few times. The chain recombines TRBV5-1 with TRBJ2-1; 8 nucleotides line up with TRBD1. Germline lookup yields CDR1 SGHRS and CDR2 YFSETQ. CDR3 length: 12 amino acids. The V gene end was trimmed by 5 bases and the J gene end by 9 bases; junction bases not matched to a gene: 4. In DNA form, the CDR3 reads TGCGCCAGCAGGGGACAGGCAATTGAGCAGTTCTTC. Translation gives CASRGQAIEQFF.

This clone has a handful of counts. V usage is TRBV27 and J usage is TRBJ1-2; no firm D call. CDR1 and CDR2 from the germline V gene are MNHEY and SMNVEV (reference sequence). Trimming removed 4 bases at V and 7 bases at J, with 16 bases between. CDR3 size: 14 residues. DNA of the CDR3: TGTGCCAGCAGTTGTGGATGGGAGGGCTGTGGCTACACCTTC. The encoded protein is CASSCGWEGCGYTF.

There are a few counts of this clone. This chain links TRBV30 with TRBJ1-5, with a possible D match to TRBD1 (6 bases). V was pared by 5 bases and J by 7 bases, with 15 bases between. The CDR3 contains 13 residues. Germline values: CDR1 GTSNPN, CDR2 SVGIG (reference sequence). CDR3 protein: CAWSEGGGQPQHF. The CDR3 nucleotides read TGTGCCTGGTCTGAGGGGGGCGGGCAGCCCCAGCATTTT.

Here the CDR3 reads CASSVGQSYEQYF. The DNA of the CDR3 is TGCGCCAGCAGCGTGGGACAGTCCTACGAGCAGTACTTC. This chain uses TRBV5-1 with TRBJ2-7, with TRBD1 matching 7 bases. Germline lookup yields CDR1 SGHRS and CDR2 YFSETQ. V shed 4 bases and J 1 base; nucleotides not matched to a gene: 2. This CDR3 region has 13 residues.

CDR3 sequence: CASSVTPSYEQYF. The CDR3 DNA follows: TGTGCCAGCAGCGTGACACCCTCCTACGAGCAGTACTTC. V usage is TRBV9 and J usage is TRBJ2-7; no firm D call. Trimming took off 2 bases at V and 0 bases at J, with 6 bases between the two ends. Per germline, CDR1 SGDLS and CDR2 YYNGEE. This CDR3 spans 13 amino acids.

This chain joins TRBV7-7 and TRBJ2-1; 9 bases line up with TRBD2. Germline assignment: CDR1 SSHAT and CDR2 FNYEAQ (reference sequence). Trimming at V came to 1 base and at J to 3 bases, leaving 4 bases not matched to a gene. There are 16 residues in the CDR3. CDR3 sequence reads: CASSLGEAGGYNEQFF. CDR3 DNA: TGTGCCAGCAGCTTAGGGGAAGCGGGGGGCTACAATGAGCAGTTCTTC.

Only one count was recorded for this clone. The genes are TRBV9 and TRBJ2-2, with 7 positions matching TRBD2. There are 15 residues in the CDR3. Unmatched junction bases numbered 6, after V lost 3 bases and J lost 4 bases. The germline V gene encodes CDR1 SGDLS and CDR2 YYNGEE. The CDR3 DNA sequence: TGTGCCAGCAGCGGCCAGGGACTAAGCACCGGGGAGCTGTTTTTT. Its protein product is CASSGQGLSTGELFF.

This clone was picked up a small number of times. The chain combines TRBV6-1 with TRBJ1-5, with D possibly TRBD1 on 5 matching bases. CDR3 length equals 15 residues. V shed 3 bases and J shed 6 bases, with 15 bases lying between them. Germline CDR1 MNHNS, CDR2 SASEGT. This CDR3 reads CASSEQGLVGQPQHF. Here the CDR3 DNA reads TGTGCCAGCAGTGAGCAGGGTCTCGTCGGTCAGCCCCAGCATTTT.

This clone was found a few times. The rearrangement links TRBV27 to TRBJ1-4; D gene ambiguous. The germline V gene has CDR1 MNHEY and CDR2 SMNVEV (reference sequence). CDR3 size: 14 residues. Trimming removed 0 bases at V and 8 bases at J, with 10 bases between. CDR3 residues: CASSLSGFQEKLFF. In DNA, the CDR3 is TGTGCCAGCAGTTTATCGGGATTTCAGGAAAAACTGTTTTTT.

This rearrangement joins TRBV19 to TRBJ2-7; tentative D call: TRBD1 (6 bases). From germline, CDR1 is LNHDA and CDR2 SQIVND (reference sequence). The CDR3 is 13 residues long. Trimming left V 3 bases short and J 4 bases short, with 10 bases between. The CDR3 DNA reads TGTGCCAGTAGTATGAACAGGGAGTACGAGCAGTACTTC. It yields the protein CASSMNREYEQYF.

The J gene is TRBJ2-5, the V gene TRBV13; TRBD2 agrees at 7 bases. Germline lookup yields CDR1 PRHDT and CDR2 FYEKMQ (reference sequence). The CDR3 is made up of 15 amino acids. J lost 5 bases, V lost 1 base, and 7 bases had no gene match. CDR3 residues: CASSLAAGERETQYF. Written as DNA, the CDR3 is TGTGCCAGCAGCTTAGCTGCGGGGGAGAGGGAGACCCAGTACTTC.

This rearrangement joins TRBV4-3 to TRBJ2-5; tentative D call: TRBD1 (5 bases). This CDR3 comprises 14 residues. Trimming stripped 1 base from V and 5 bases from J, with 11 bases between. Looked up from germline, CDR1 is LGHNA and CDR2 is YSLEER. CDR3 nucleotide sequence: TGCGCCAGCAGCCAAGCAGGGATCAAGGAGACCCAGTACTTC. Protein sequence: CASSQAGIKETQYF.

This clone was seen more than once but under ten times. This chain uses TRBV5-1 with TRBJ2-3; the D gene is possibly TRBD1 (6 bases). The germline V gene encodes CDR1 SGHRS and CDR2 YFSETQ. The germline V and J ends were trimmed by 5 bases and 6 bases, with 13 bases remaining between them. The CDR3 totals 13 residues. CDR3 in DNA: TGCGCCAGCAGGGAACAGGGCTGGGATACGCAGTATTTT. Protein: CASREQGWDTQYF.

This sequence joins TRBV5-1 and TRBJ1-1, with D unclear. The germline CDR1 and CDR2 sequences are SGHRS and YFSETQ. The V and J ends lost 0 bases and 3 bases respectively, with 6 bases between them. CDR3 size: 13 residues. The CDR3 reads CASSLVGDTEAFF. CDR3 nucleotide sequence: TGCGCCAGCAGCTTGGTTGGGGACACTGAAGCTTTCTTT.

J is TRBJ1-2 and V is TRBV30; maybe TRBD1 (6 bases). Between the trimmed V and J ends, which lost 4 bases and 2 bases, there was a span of 17 bases. CDR1 is GTSNPN and CDR2 is SVGIG in the germline V gene (reference sequence). The CDR3 contains 15 residues. The DNA of the CDR3 is TGTGCCTGGACACAAAGTGGCCAGGGGAACTATGGCTACACCTTC. Amino acid sequence: CAWTQSGQGNYGYTF.

This chain links TRBV15 with TRBJ1-5; D perhaps matches TRBD1 (5 bases). This CDR3 region has 13 residues. CDR1 and CDR2 from the germline V gene are LNHNV and YYDKDF (reference sequence). The germline V and J ends were trimmed by 4 bases and 7 bases, with 11 bases remaining between them. The CDR3 nucleotides are TGTGCCACCAGCAAGGACAATCAGCAGCCCCAGCATTTT. It is translated as CATSKDNQQPQHF. The full variable domain, rest sourced from reference TRBV15 and TRBJ1-5, is DAMVIQNPRYQVTQFGKPVTLSCSQTLNHNVMYWYQQKSSQAPKLLFHYYDKDFNNEADTPDNFQSRRPNTSFCFLDIRSPGLGDTAMYLCATSKDNQQPQHFGDGTRLSIL.

The chain combines TRBV4-3 with TRBJ2-3; TRBD2 aligns across 11 bases. From germline, CDR1 is LGHNA and CDR2 YSLEER. This CDR3 has 16 amino acids. Trimming cost V 1 base and J 5 bases; bases outside gene matches: 5. CDR3 in amino acids: CASSQARTSGLDTQYF. The CDR3 DNA is TGCGCCAGCAGCCAAGCACGGACTAGCGGGTTAGATACGCAGTATTTT.